This T cell receptor beta chain was sequenced in a study of CD8 T cells in ankylosing spondylitis. Findings of the study overall: Clones linked to the disease showed a CD8+ phenotype. They occurred at relatively low frequencies in peripheral blood. What appeared characteristic of ankylosing spondylitis blood was a TCR beta motif of eight or nine highly homologous variants. Disease-linked clones reportedly concentrated significantly in matched ankylosing spondylitis synovial fluid.

Quantitative barcoded 5'-RACE was used to prepare TCR beta libraries. One entry per CDR3 protein, called by TCRdb with MiXCR from the 5' RACE reads. The sample carries fewer than 650,000 distinct CDR3 sequences, approximately 11% recorded once. This clonotype showed up just a few times. Its matching antigen is unknown. This clonotype was sampled from a male donor with ankylosing spondylitis. Specimen: blood, either unsorted or a sorted T cell fraction (not recorded which).

In nucleotides, the CDR3 is TGTGCCAGCAGGGTCGGCAATCAGCCCCAGCATTTT. Residues: CASRVGNQPQHF. This chain connects TRBV6-1 to TRBJ1-5; no reliable D call. This CDR3 is 12 amino acids long. Trimming stripped 6 bases from V and 2 bases from J, with 5 bases between. Germline CDR1 and CDR2: MNHNS and SASEGT.